The entry below describes one T cell receptor (beta chain). Its antigen is not known. The same CDR3 also results from other DNA sequences found in this sample. Clones were read by immunoSEQ multiplex PCR, and TCRdb kept only the in-frame ones, dropping some. The table includes 45,000 to 60,000 clones, about three quarters detected once. The germline V gene has CDR1 LNHDA and CDR2 SQIVND (reference sequence). The CDR3 has 15 residues. Trimming removed 0 bases from V and 0 bases from J, with 8 bases in between. These data are taken from a study of memory CD4+ T cells and cytomegalovirus serostatus. Study-level findings and limits: Of 150 to 200 reported CMV TCRbeta sequences, some 67 were found in memory CD4+ repertoires.

The sort gate was single viable CD3+CD4+CD8-CD45RO+ cells for memory CD4+ T cells. Positive selection with CD4 microbeads enriched total CD4+ T cells. This receptor was taken from an adult in good health and CMV-seropositive. V usage is TRBV19 and J usage is TRBJ1-1; D might be TRBD1 (6 bases). The specimen was memory CD4+ T cells from blood. For the CDR3, the DNA is TGTGCCAGTAGTATAGATGACAGGATGAACACTGAAGCTTTCTTT. Translation: CASSIDDRMNTEAFF. Full variable domain (outside the CDR3, taken from reference TRBV19 and TRBJ1-1): DGGITQSPKYLFRKEGQNVTLSCEQNLNHDAMYWYRQDPGQGLRLIYYSQIVNDFQKGDIAEGYSVSREKKESFPLTVTSAQKNPTAFYLCASSIDDRMNTEAFFGQGTRLTVV.